This T cell receptor beta chain is drawn from a study of T cell responses to AZD1222 COVID-19 vaccine (dated by TCRdb to the early 2020s). Some background on the complete study: Because spike-specific TCR depth and breadth did not differ between the two schedules, AZD1222 recipients who got a second dose at roughly 4 weeks were pooled with those who got a second dose at roughly 12 weeks. A total of under 250 trial participants underwent TCR sequencing, of whom more than 200 had received two doses of AZD1222 and about 25 had received two doses of the MenACWY control vaccine. Trial participants were enrolled into age subgroups of 18-55, 56-69 and 70-plus years, which contained approximately 150, 30 and 60 TCR-sequenced participants, respectively.

On the study overall, not on this receptor specifically: Epitopes outside the regions mutated in the B.1.351 and B.1.1.7 variants were reportedly recognized by nearly half of the unique spike-specific TCRs. After two AZD1222 doses, spike-specific TCR breadth and depth were significantly higher than at day 0 and than in MenACWY recipients. Because no samples from the day 14 peak response were available, repertoires could be characterized only after the peak T cell response. Most participants were white British and females outnumbered males, and the authors suggested that clonal diversity may have been underestimated. In the small 56-69-year group, the increase in depth fell short of significance, most likely because of low power. Conclusions about previously exposed vaccinees are limited because only six or seven AZD1222 recipients were SARS-CoV-2 seropositive at baseline. The whole spike protein was spanned by vaccine-associated CD4 TCRs, and dominant responses were seen in regions 160-218 and 743-854.

This clone appeared once. Its target antigen remains unknown. Per-base quality was not reported, and no clone a single base away is much larger than it. Relative to germline, V is 2 bases shorter and J is 4 bases shorter, with 6 bases between their ends. From its cysteine to its phenylalanine, the CDR3 spans 13 amino acids. Here the CDR3 DNA is all that survives: 39 bases in frame from base 1. The germline V gene encodes CDR1 MNHEY and CDR2 SMNVEV (reference sequence). The CDR3 regions of human TCRbeta chains were analyzed by immunosequencing. In the authors' own workflow: Repertoire TCRs were checked for matches against a reference library of SARS-CoV-2-specific TCRs that had been generated using the MIRA antigen-specificity platform. Breadth was defined as the fraction of unique TCRs that were SARS-CoV-2-associated. Depth was defined as the fraction of total T cells that were SARS-CoV-2-associated. Using the MIRA data, each spike-specific TCR was assigned both to the spike region to which the TCR was reactive and to a CD4 or CD8 class. Log10-transformed breadth and depth values were compared by one-way ANOVA with Sidak's multiple comparisons tests. TCRdb took over this immuneACCESS table, retaining in-frame rearrangements with V and J assigned. Such tables are incomplete; in checked studies, under half of the missing clones stem from an unresolved V gene, and the remainder is unexplained. V and J calls and clone size are given by that table; D and trimming were obtained from the DNA. For this sample there are 75,000 to 85,000 clones; around 90% appear just once. Of the sample, roughly 24% falls within the top ten clones.

Read against the paper, the sample's time point label means: baseline before first vaccination. The vaccinee samples were drawn from two UK trials, COV001 and COV002, one of which was a single-blind randomized controlled phase 2/3 trial testing AZD1222 (ChAdOx1 nCoV-19) in healthy adults. For TCRbeta chain sequencing, PBMC samples were collected from trial participants at day 0 and at day 28 after the second dose. This clonotype originated in an adult in good health. The chain employs TRBV27 and TRBJ1-5; the D gene assignment is ambiguous. Sequences were derived from peripheral blood, sampled on day 0 of AZD1222 vaccination. The nucleotide sequence reads as follows: TGTGCCAGCAGTTTACGGGGTAATCAGCCCCAGCATTTT. It translates as CASSLRGNQPQHF.